The sequence of this T cell receptor beta chain was determined in a study of T cell repertoires in cytomegalovirus infection. The wider study: Researchers turned to recently identified HLA-C-restricted CMV epitopes as well as well-studied HLA-B-restricted ones. It was the public TCR beta signatures that indicated both CMV infection and matching HLA type.

TCRdb ran MiXCR on the reads and lists one entry per CDR3 protein. The sample includes fewer than 1,000,000 distinct CDR3 sequences, roughly 30% of them seen just once. Germline CDR1 and CDR2: DFQATT and SNEGSKA (reference sequence). The CDR3 extends over 18 amino acids. The ends lost 3 bases at V and 0 bases at J; junction bases unmatched: 11. This clonotype has more than one count but fewer than ten. Its antigen remains unidentified. This receptor was taken from a human donor in good health (CMV status not recorded). Some clones in this sample may be carry-over from other donors' samples. The sequencing used cultured CD8+ T cells from PBMCs, collected from culture after CMV antigen stimulation. J is TRBJ2-6 and V is TRBV20-1; the match to TRBD1 covers 7 bases. The DNA of the CDR3 is TGCAGTGCTAGGAGGAGACAGGGAGTAAGCTCTGGGGCCAACGTCCTGACTTTC. Translation gives CSARRRQGVSSGANVLTF.